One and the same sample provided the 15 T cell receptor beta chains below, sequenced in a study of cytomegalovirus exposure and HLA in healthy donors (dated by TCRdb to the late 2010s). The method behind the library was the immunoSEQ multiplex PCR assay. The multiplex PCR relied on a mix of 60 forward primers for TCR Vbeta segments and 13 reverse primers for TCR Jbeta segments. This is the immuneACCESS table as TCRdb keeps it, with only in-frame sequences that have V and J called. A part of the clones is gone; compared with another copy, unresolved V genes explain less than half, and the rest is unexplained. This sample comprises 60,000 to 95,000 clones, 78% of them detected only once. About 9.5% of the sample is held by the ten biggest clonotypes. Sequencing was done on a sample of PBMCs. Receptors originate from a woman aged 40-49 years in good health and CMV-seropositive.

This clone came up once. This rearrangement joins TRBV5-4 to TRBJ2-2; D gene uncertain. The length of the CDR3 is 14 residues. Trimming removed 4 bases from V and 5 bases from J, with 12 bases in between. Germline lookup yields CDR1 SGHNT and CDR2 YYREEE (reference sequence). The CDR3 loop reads CASSIRPRTGELFF. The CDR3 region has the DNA TGTGCCAGCAGCATCCGACCTAGAACCGGGGAGCTGTTTTTT.

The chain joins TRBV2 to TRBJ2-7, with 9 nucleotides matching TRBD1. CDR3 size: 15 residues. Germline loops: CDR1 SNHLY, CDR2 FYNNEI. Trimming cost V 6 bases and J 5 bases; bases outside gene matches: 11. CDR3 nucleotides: TGTGCCAGCAGCGAAAAGTGGACAGGGGCAAACGAGCAGTACTTC. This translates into CASSEKWTGANEQYF.

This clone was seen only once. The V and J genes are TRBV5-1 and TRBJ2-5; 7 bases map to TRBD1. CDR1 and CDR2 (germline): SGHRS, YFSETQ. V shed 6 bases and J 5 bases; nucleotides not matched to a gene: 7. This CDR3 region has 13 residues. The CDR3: CASTARGWETQYF. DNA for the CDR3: TGCGCCAGCACCGCCAGGGGGTGGGAGACCCAGTACTTC.

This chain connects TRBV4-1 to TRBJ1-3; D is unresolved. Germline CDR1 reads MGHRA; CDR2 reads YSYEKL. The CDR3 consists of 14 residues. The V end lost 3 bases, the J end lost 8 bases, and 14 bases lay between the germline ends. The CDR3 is CASSHGGRRDTIYF. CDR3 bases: TGCGCCAGCAGCCATGGAGGACGGCGTGACACCATATATTTT.

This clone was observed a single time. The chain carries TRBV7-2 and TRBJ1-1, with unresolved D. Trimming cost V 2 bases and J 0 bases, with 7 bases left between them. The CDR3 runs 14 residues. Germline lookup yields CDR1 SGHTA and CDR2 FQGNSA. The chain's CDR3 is CASSLSTVNTEAFF. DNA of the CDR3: TGTGCCAGCAGCTTATCCACAGTGAACACTGAAGCTTTCTTT.

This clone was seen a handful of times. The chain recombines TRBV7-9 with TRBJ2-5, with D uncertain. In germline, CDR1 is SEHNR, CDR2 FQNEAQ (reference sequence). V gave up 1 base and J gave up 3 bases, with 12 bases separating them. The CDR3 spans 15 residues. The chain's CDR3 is CASSLVLGEKETQYF. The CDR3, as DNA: TGTGCCAGCAGCTTAGTTCTAGGCGAAAAAGAGACCCAGTACTTC.

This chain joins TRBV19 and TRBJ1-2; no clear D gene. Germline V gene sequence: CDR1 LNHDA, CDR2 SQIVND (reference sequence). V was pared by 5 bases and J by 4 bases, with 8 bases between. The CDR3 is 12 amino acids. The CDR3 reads CASSHTAYGYTF. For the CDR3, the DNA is TGTGCCAGTAGTCACACAGCCTATGGCTACACCTTC. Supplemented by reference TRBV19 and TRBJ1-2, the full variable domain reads DGGITQSPKYLFRKEGQNVTLSCEQNLNHDAMYWYRQDPGQGLRLIYYSQIVNDFQKGDIAEGYSVSREKKESFPLTVTSAQKNPTAFYLCASSHTAYGYTFGSGTRLTVV.

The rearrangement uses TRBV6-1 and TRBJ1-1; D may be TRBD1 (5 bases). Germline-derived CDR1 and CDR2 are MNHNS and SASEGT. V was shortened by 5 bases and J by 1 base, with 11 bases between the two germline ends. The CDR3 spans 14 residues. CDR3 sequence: CASSRPGGNTEAFF. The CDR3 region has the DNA TGTGCCAGCAGTAGGCCCGGGGGGAACACTGAAGCTTTCTTT.

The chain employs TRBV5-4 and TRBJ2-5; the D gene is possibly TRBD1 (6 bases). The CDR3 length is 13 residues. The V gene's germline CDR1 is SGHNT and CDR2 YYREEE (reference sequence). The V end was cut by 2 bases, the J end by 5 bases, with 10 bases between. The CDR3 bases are TGTGCCAGCAGCTTTACAGGGCTTGAGACCCAGTACTTC. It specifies CASSFTGLETQYF.

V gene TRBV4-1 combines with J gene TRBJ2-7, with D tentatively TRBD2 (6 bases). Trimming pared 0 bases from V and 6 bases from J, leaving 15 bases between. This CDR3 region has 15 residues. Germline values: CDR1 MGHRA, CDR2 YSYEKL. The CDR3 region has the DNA TGCGCCAGCAGCCAAGAGGGGACTTACCCCGCCGAGCAGTACTTC. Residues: CASSQEGTYPAEQYF.

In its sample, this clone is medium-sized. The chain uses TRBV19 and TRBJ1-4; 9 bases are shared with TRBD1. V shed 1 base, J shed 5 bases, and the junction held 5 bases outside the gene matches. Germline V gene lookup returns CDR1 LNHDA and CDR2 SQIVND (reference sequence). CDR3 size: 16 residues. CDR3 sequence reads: CASSIGAGTGNEKLFF. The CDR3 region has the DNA TGTGCCAGTAGTATAGGGGCCGGGACAGGGAATGAAAAACTGTTTTTT.

DNA for the CDR3: TGTGCCAGCAGGGGACAGGGCCCCCAGGGAGATACGCAGTATTTT. This gives the protein CASRGQGPQGDTQYF. V gene TRBV6-1 combines with J gene TRBJ2-3; TRBD1 aligns across 9 bases. CDR1 is MNHNS, CDR2 SASEGT, per germline. The J segment lost 5 bases and the V segment lost 6 bases, leaving 9 bases of the junction unmatched. The CDR3 is 15 amino acids.

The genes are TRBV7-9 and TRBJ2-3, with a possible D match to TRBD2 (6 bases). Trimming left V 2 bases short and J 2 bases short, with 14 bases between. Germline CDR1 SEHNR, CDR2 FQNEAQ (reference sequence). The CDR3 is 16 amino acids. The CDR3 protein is CASSLRAAGNTDTQYF. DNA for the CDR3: TGTGCCAGCAGCTTACGGGCGGCGGGGAACACAGATACGCAGTATTTT.

CDR3 nucleotide sequence: TGTGCCACCAGCAGAGATCCCGGGGGGACGGAGACCCAGTACTTC. Encoded protein: CATSRDPGGTETQYF. The rearrangement uses TRBV15 and TRBJ2-5; 7 nucleotides align to TRBD2. Germline V gives CDR1 LNHNV, CDR2 YYDKDF (reference sequence). V was pared by 0 bases and J by 5 bases, with 6 bases of the junction left unmatched. The CDR3 totals 15 residues. The complete variable domain, with remaining parts taken from reference TRBV15 and TRBJ2-5, reads DAMVIQNPRYQVTQFGKPVTLSCSQTLNHNVMYWYQQKSSQAPKLLFHYYDKDFNNEADTPDNFQSRRPNTSFCFLDIRSPGLGDTAMYLCATSRDPGGTETQYFGPGTRLLVL.

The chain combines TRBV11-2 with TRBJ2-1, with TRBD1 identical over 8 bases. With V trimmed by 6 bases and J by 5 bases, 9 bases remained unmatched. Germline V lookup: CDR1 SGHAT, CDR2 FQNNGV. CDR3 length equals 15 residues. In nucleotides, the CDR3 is TGTGCCAGCAGGCGTCCCGGGACAGGTGACAATGAGCAGTTCTTC. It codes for CASRRPGTGDNEQFF. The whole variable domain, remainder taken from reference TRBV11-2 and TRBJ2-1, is EAGVAQSPRYKIIEKRQSVAFWCNPISGHATLYWYQQILGQGPKLLIQFQNNGVVDDSQLPKDRFSAERLKGVDSTLKIQPAKLEDSAVYLCASRRPGTGDNEQFFGPGTRLTVL.